This T cell receptor (beta chain) appears in the sequencing data of a study of T cell repertoires in cytomegalovirus infection (dated by TCRdb to the late 2010s). Broadly, across the study: Recently identified HLA-C-restricted CMV epitopes, whose presentation resists viral immunomodulation, were targeted by peptide stimulations together with well-studied HLA-B-restricted epitopes. The HLA type of each donor mattered for the analysis, because public TCR beta signatures pointed to carriage of CMV infection along with the matching HLA type. General findings and caveats noted by the study authors: The ex vivo response was dominated by HLA-C-restricted CMV-specific TCR beta clonotypes, and the single most frequent clonotype in two of eight donors was supplied by these HLA-C-restricted clonotypes. In both this cohort and an independent cohort of 352 donors, the cumulative frequency of public TCR beta family members distinguished carriers of CMV infection plus the relevant HLA type.

The sample's treatment or condition label, in plain terms: in vitro stimulation with specific CMV peptide epitopes to enrich CMV-specific T cells. The run used an Illumina HiSeq 1500. TCRdb redid the processing of the public reads, applying fastp at Q25 and MiXCR, and retained in-frame beta chains. Each entry merges the rows of one CDR3 protein and shows their most common DNA and genes. This sample comprises 100,000 to 150,000 distinct CDR3 sequences, 30% to 40% of them detected only once. 58% of the sample goes to the ten largest clones. The CDR3 has 14 amino acids, counting the end cysteine and phenylalanine. The entry retains the CDR3 DNA only, 42 bases that are in frame from base 1. CDR1 and CDR2 were assigned from the germline V gene (reference sequence) as SEHNR and FQNEAQ. V is pared back by 6 bases and J by 2 bases, with 14 bases lying between the germline termini. This clonotype turned up a few times. The target of this receptor is not known. Per-nucleotide qualities are absent, and no much larger clonotype sits a single base away.

Source: CD8+ T cells from cultured PBMCs, taken from culture after CMV antigen stimulation. The origin of this receptor is a human donor in good health (CMV status not recorded). Some clones in this sample may be carry-over from other donors' samples. The V and J genes are TRBV7-9 and TRBJ2-7; the D gene assignment is ambiguous. The DNA sequence reads TGTGCCAGCAGGAAGCAGACCCAGCCCTACGAGCAGTACTTC. This sequence encodes CASRKQTQPYEQYF. Full variable domain (CDR3 extended with the reference TRBV7-9 and TRBJ2-7 proteins): DTGVSQNPRHKITKRGQNVTFRCDPISEHNRLYWYRQTLGQGPEFLTYFQNEAQLEKSRLLSDRFSAERPKGSFSTLEIQRTEQGDSAMYLCASRKQTQPYEQYFGPGTRLTVT.